Detailed here is one TCR beta chain. This clonotype showed up many times. This clone's antigen is unknown. Base quality data are lacking; no much larger clone is found one base away. To synthesize cDNA, template-switch 5'RACE was performed with a primer carrying a 10-nucleotide random unique molecular identifier so that each TCR transcript was tagged. Each sequencing run produced over 160 million TCR-beta sequences covering 15-18 subjects. The RNeasy kit was used for extraction of total RNA. The KAPA Real-time Library Amplification kit was used to amplify TCR-beta VDJ regions with primers targeting the TCR constant region and the 5'RACE anchor. Sample indexes and Illumina adaptors were added in a first PCR, after which library yield was increased in a second PCR. After Ampure bead purification, the TCR product of roughly 650 bp was size-selected on a 2% E-gel SizeSelection system. Before pooling, libraries had their quality checked on a Bioanalyzer, their concentration measured with Qubit, and their quantity determined with the Kapa Library Quantification kit. An Illumina HiSeq 2500 was used to sequence the libraries paired-end at 2 x 150 bp. To increase sequence diversity, roughly 24-32% phiX was spiked into each library pool. The study's processing was this. Quality-filtered reads were processed with the UMI-based MiGEC pipeline, which removed over 75% of raw TCR sequences during error correction. VDJ genes were aligned to IMGT germline references, and clonotypes were defined by unique CDR3 amino acid sequence plus V-J genes. Clonal expansion, Shannon diversity, and CDR3 relatedness (CalcPairwiseDistances, ClusterSamples) were evaluated with VDJtools, and phylogenetic trees were built with CLCbio workbench. A clone was classed as expanded if it had 8 or more unique UMIs, a cutoff based on coefficient-of-variation modelling across technical triplicates. The public reads were quality trimmed at Q25 with fastp and then assembled into clones with MiXCR by TCRdb, keeping productive beta chains. Every distinct CDR3 protein forms one entry, paired with its most common genes and DNA. What appears here as the V and J calls and clone size reflects TCRdb's work, not the paper's. The sample table shows about 66,000 distinct CDR3 sequences, and about 4% are seen once. The ten largest account for 1.3% of the sample.

The CDR3 goes from the cysteine to the phenylalanine over 15 residues. Solely the CDR3 DNA is kept, with 45 bases framed from the first base. Via the germline V gene (reference sequence), CDR1 is LNHNV and CDR2 YYDKDF. The junction carries 15 bases between V and J, which are trimmed by 3 bases and 7 bases respectively. This specimen belongs to a study of neurological immune-mediated disorders (dated by TCRdb to the late 2010s). General notes on the study: Among the roughly 34 multiple sclerosis patients, relapsing-remitting MS was present in some 31 and secondary progressive MS was present in 3. Using UMI-based sequencing, the study compared peripheral blood TCR-beta repertoires from patients with HTLV-I-associated myelopathy (HAM/TSP), patients with multiple sclerosis, and healthy controls. The approximately 100 TCR-beta libraries included longitudinal samples, technical triplicates and paired sorted CD4+ and CD8+ T-cell subsets alongside PBMC samples. Of the approximately 70 subjects in the cohort, about 14 were HAM/TSP patients, roughly 34 were multiple sclerosis patients, and about 20 were healthy controls.

For the unsorted PBMC libraries, 2 million PBMCs were stored in RNAlater at -80 degrees C until RNA extraction and were used to generate the libraries. Multiple sclerosis patients were enrolled in a US clinical protocol under which disease progression was evaluated by magnetic resonance imaging. Peripheral blood was subjected to Ficoll-Hypaque density gradient centrifugation to isolate PBMCs, which were then cryopreserved in liquid nitrogen. Study-wide conclusions, independent of this receptor: No association of the MS cluster with clinical or MRI features was observed, and the need for larger cohorts was stated by the authors. TCR clonal expansion was highest in HAM/TSP patients and lowest in MS patients, with MS patients falling below even healthy controls. Phylogenetic analysis grouped repertoires from 18 of 34 MS patients into a cluster of related CDR3 sequences, suggesting a possible repertoire-level signature. Across subjects, expanded clones never shared an identical CDR3 amino acid sequence, which suggests that the TCR-beta repertoires in every group were private.

Recombination joined TRBV15 with TRBJ2-2; perhaps TRBD1 is the D gene, with 6 bases matching. The sequence came from a man aged 25 to 40 with multiple sclerosis. The sequencing sample was made of PBMCs. At the DNA level, the sequence is TGTGCCACCAGCAGCAACCGGGACAACGTCGGGGAGCTGTTTTTT. Its protein is CATSSNRDNVGELFF.